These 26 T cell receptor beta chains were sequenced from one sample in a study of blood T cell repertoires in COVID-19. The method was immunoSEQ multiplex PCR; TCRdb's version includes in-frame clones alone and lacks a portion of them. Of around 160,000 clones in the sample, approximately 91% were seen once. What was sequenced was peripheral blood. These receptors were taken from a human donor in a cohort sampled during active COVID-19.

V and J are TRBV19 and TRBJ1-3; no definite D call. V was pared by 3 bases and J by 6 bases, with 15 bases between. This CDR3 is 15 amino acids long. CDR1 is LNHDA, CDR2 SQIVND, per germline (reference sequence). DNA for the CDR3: TGTGCCAGTAGTATTTCCGCCGGAGATCAAAACACCATATATTTT. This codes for CASSISAGDQNTIYF.

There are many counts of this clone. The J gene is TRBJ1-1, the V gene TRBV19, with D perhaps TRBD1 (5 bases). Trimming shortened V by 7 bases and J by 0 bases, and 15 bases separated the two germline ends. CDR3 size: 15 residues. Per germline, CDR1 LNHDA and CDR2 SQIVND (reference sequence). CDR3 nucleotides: TGTGCCAGTACCCTGGGTCGCAGGGTGAACACTGAAGCTTTCTTT. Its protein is CASTLGRRVNTEAFF.

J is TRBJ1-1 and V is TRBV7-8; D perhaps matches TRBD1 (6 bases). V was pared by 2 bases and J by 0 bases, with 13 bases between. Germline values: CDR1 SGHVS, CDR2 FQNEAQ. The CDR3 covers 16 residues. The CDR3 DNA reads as TGTGCCAGCAGCTTAACCCCCGGGGGGCTGAACACTGAAGCTTTCTTT. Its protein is CASSLTPGGLNTEAFF.

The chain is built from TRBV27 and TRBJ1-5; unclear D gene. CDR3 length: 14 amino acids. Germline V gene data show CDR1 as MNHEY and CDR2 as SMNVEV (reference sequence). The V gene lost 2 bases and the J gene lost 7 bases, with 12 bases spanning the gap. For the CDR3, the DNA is TGTGCCAGCAGTTTAACTATCGAAACGCAGCCCCAGCATTTT. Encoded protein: CASSLTIETQPQHF.

The CDR3 bases are TGTGCCAGCAGCTTACTTCGCGGGAGGAGTACAGATACGCAGTATTTT. This gives the protein CASSLLRGRSTDTQYF. The chain recombines TRBV7-2 with TRBJ2-3; 8 positions match TRBD2. The CDR3 totals 16 residues. Germline values: CDR1 SGHTA, CDR2 FQGNSA. J lost 3 bases, V lost 2 bases, and 7 bases had no gene match. Complete variable domain (other parts from reference TRBV7-2 and TRBJ2-3): GAGVSQSPSNKVTEKGKDVELRCDPISGHTALYWYRQSLGQGLEFLIYFQGNSAPDKSGLPSDRFSAERTGGSVSTLTIQRTQQEDSAVYLCASSLLRGRSTDTQYFGPGTRLTVL.

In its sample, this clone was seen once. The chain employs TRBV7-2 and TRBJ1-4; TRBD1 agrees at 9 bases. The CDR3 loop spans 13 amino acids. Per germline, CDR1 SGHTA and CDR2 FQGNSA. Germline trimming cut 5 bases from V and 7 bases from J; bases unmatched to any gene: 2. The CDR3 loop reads CASSTTGGEKLFF. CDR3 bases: TGTGCCAGCAGCACGACAGGGGGTGAAAAACTGTTTTTT.

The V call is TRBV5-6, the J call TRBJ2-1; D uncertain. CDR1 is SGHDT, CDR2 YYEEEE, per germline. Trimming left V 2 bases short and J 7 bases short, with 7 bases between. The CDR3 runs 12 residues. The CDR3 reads CASSFRVNEQFF. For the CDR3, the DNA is TGTGCCAGCAGCTTTCGGGTTAATGAGCAGTTCTTC.

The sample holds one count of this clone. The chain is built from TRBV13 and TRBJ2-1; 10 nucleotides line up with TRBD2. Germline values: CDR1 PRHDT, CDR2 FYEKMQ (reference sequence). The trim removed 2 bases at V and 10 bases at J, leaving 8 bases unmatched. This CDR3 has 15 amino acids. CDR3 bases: TGTGCCAGCAGCTTAAGAACTAGCGGGATGGGGGAGCAGTTCTTC. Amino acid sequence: CASSLRTSGMGEQFF.

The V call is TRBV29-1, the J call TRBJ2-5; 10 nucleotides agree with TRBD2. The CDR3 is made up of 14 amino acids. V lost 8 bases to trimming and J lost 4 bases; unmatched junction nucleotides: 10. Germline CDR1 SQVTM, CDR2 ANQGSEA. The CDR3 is CSYAGSGRAETQYF. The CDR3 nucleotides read TGCAGCTACGCGGGGAGCGGGAGGGCAGAGACCCAGTACTTC.

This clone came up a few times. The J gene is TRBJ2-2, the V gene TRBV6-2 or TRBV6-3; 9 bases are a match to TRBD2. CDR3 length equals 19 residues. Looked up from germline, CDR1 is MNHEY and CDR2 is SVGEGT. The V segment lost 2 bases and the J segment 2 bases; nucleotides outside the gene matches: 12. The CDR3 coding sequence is TGTGCCAGCAGTTACCCCTATGTGGTAGCGGGGGCAAACACCGGGGAGCTGTTTTTT. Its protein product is CASSYPYVVAGANTGELFF.

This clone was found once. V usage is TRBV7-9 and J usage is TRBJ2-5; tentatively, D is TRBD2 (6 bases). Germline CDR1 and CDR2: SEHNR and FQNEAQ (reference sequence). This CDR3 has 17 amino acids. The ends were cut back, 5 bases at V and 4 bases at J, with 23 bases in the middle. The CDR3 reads CASSPPRTGVWLETQYF. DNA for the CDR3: TGTGCCAGCAGCCCCCCTCGAACGGGAGTTTGGTTAGAGACCCAGTACTTC.

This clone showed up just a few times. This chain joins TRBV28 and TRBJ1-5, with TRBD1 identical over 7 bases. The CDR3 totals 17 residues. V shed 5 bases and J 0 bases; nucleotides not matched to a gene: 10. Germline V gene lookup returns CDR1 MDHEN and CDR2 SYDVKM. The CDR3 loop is CASSPGPTGDSNQPQHF. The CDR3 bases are TGTGCCAGCAGTCCCGGCCCTACAGGGGATAGCAATCAGCCCCAGCATTTT. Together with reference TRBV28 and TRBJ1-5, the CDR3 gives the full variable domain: DVKVTQSSRYLVKRTGEKVFLECVQDMDHENMFWYRQDPGLGLRLIYFSYDVKMKEKGDIPEGYSVSREKKERFSLILESASTNQTSMYLCASSPGPTGDSNQPQHFGDGTRLSIL.

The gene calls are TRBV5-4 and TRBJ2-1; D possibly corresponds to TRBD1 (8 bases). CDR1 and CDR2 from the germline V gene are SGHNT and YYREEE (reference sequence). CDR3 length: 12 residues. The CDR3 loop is CAITGGGNEQFF. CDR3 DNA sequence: TGTGCTATCACAGGGGGGGGAAATGAGCAGTTCTTC.

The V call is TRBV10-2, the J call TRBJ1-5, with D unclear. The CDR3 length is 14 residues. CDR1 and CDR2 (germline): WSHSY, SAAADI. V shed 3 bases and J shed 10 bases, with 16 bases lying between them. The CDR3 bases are TGCGCCAGCAGTGAAGAGGGCAGGAGACATCCCCAGCATTTT. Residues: CASSEEGRRHPQHF.

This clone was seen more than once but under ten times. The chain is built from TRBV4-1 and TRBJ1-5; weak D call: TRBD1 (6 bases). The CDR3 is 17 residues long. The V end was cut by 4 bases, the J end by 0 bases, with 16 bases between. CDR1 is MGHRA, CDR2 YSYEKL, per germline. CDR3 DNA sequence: TGCGCCAGCAGCCCAAAATCGGGGACAACTAGCAATCAGCCCCAGCATTTT. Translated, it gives CASSPKSGTTSNQPQHF.

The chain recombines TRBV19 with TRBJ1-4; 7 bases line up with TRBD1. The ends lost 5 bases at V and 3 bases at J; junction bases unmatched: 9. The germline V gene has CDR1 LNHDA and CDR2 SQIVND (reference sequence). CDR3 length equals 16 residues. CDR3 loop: CASSDPGQPSNEKLFF. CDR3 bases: TGTGCCAGTAGTGATCCGGGACAGCCTTCTAATGAAAAACTGTTTTTT.

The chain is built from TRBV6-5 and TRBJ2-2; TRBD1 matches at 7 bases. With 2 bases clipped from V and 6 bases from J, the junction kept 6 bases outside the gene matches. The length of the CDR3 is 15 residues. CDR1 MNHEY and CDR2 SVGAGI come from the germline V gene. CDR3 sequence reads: CASSYGTVGAGELFF. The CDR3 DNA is TGTGCCAGCAGTTACGGGACAGTAGGAGCCGGGGAGCTGTTTTTT.

CDR3: CASSNPHRGNTGELFF. The CDR3 region has the DNA TGTGCCAGCAGCAACCCTCACAGGGGAAACACCGGGGAGCTGTTTTTT. The rearrangement uses TRBV3-1 (or the pseudogene TRBV3-2) and TRBJ2-2, with 7 bases that match TRBD1. The CDR3 loop spans 16 amino acids. Germline loops: CDR1 LGHDT, CDR2 YNNKEL (reference sequence). Trimming removed 5 bases from V and 2 bases from J; junction bases left unmatched: 8.

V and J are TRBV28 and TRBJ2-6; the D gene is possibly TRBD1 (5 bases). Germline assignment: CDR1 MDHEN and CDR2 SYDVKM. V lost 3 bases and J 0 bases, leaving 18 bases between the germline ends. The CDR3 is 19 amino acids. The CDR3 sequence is CASSFFLRSRDSGANVLTF. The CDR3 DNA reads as TGTGCCAGCAGTTTTTTCTTGAGGTCCAGGGACTCTGGGGCCAACGTCCTGACTTTC.

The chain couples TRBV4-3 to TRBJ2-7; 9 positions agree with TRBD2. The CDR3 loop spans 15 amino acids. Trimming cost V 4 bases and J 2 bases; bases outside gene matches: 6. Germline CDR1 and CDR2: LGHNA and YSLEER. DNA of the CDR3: TGCGCCAGCAGCCGAGCTAGCGGGGAAACCTACGAGCAGTACTTC. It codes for CASSRASGETYEQYF.

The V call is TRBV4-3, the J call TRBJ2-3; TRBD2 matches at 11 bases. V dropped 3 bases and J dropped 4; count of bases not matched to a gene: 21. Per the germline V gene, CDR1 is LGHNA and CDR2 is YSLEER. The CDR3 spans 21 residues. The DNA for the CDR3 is TGCGCCAGCAGCCAGATCTATAGCGGGGGGGGCTACGGGCAAACCCCAGATACGCAGTATTTT. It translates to CASSQIYSGGGYGQTPDTQYF.

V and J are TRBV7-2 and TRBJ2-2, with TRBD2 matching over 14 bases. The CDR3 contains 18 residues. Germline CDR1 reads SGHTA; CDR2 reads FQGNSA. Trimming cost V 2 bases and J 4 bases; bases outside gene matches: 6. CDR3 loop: CASSLHAGTSGSTGELFF. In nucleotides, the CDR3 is TGTGCCAGCAGCTTACACGCCGGGACTAGCGGGAGCACCGGGGAGCTGTTTTTT.

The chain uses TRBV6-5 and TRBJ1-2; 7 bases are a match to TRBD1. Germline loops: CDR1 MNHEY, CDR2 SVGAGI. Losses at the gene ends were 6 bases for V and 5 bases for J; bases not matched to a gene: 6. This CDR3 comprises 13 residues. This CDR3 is CASRRQGLYGYTF. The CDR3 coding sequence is TGTGCCAGCAGAAGACAGGGCCTATATGGCTACACCTTC.

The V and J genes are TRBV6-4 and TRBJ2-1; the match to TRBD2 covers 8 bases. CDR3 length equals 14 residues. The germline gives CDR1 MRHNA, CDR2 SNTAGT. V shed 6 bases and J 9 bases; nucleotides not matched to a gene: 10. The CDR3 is CASSATGLVTEQFF. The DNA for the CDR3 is TGTGCCAGCAGCGCTACGGGACTAGTCACTGAGCAGTTCTTC.

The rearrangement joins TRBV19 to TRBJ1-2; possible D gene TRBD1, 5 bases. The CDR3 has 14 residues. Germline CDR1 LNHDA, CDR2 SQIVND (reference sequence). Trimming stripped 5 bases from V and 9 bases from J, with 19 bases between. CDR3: CASSVRDSGPSYTF. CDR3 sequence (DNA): TGTGCCAGTAGTGTTCGGGACTCGGGACCAAGCTACACCTTC.

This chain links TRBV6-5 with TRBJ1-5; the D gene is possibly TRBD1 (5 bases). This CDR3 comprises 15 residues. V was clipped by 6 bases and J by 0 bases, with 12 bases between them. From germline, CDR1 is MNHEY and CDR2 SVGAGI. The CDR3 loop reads CASRKRGGSNQPQHF. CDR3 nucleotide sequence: TGTGCCAGCAGAAAACGGGGGGGTAGCAATCAGCCCCAGCATTTT.